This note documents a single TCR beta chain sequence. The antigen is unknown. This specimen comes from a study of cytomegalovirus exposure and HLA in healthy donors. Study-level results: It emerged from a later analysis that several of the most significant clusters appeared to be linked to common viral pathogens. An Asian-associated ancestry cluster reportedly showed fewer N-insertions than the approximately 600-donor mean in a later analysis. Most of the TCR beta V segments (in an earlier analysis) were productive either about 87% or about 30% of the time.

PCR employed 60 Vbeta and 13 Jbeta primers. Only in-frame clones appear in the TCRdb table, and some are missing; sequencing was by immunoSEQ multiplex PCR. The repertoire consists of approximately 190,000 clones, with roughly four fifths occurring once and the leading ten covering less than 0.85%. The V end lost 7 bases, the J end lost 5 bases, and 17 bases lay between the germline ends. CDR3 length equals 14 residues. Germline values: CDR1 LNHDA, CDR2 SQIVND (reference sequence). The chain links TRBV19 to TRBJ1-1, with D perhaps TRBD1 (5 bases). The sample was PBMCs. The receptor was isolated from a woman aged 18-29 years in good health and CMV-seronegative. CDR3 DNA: TGTGCCAGTACCCGGAGCGGGGACGGGACTGAAGCTTTCTTT. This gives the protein CASTRSGDGTEAFF.